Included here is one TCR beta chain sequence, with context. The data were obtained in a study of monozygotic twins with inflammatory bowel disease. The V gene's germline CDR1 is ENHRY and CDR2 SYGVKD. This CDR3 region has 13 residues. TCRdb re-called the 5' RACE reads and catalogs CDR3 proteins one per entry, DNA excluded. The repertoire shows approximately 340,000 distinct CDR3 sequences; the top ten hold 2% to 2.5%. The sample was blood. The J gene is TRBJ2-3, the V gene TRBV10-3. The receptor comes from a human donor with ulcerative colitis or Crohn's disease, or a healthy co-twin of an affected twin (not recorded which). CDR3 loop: CAISGGTTDTQYF.